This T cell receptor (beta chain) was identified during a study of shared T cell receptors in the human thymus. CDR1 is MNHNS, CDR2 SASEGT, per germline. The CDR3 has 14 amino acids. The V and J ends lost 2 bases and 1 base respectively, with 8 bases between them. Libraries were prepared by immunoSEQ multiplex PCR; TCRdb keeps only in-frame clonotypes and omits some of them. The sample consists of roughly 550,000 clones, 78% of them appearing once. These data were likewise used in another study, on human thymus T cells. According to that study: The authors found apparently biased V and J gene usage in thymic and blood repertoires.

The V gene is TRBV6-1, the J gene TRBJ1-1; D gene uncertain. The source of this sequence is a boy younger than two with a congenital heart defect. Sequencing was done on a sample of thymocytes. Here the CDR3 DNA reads TGTGCCAGCAGTGAAATGGGCACGAACACTGAAGCTTTCTTT. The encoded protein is CASSEMGTNTEAFF.